Included here is one T cell receptor beta chain sequence, with context. The antigen is undetermined. The CDR3 is made up of 13 amino acids. V dropped 4 bases and J dropped 8 bases, with 15 bases sitting between them. Per germline, CDR1 SGHNT and CDR2 YYREEE (reference sequence). The sample comes from a study of T cells in localized non-small cell lung cancer. Study findings and constraints: Uninvolved nearby lung showed the greatest T cell clonality, exceeding that found in tumor. Longer overall survival accompanied higher blood T cell density. Heterogeneity remains possible because sequencing was limited to only one tumor region. Out of the top 100 tumor clones, a median around 50 were seen in adjacent lung.

Measured with immunoSEQ multiplex PCR; TCRdb has only the in-frame clones, and not every one. The table has roughly 76,000 clones, about 78% seen once. The chain has TRBV5-4 and TRBJ1-2; tentative D call: TRBD1 (5 bases). The TCR was taken from a man aged 35-69 years with stage II squamous cell lung carcinoma. The sequences come from PBMCs, collected before any cancer treatment. This CDR3 is CASSTAGRQGYTF. For the CDR3, the DNA is TGTGCCAGCAGCACCGCAGGGCGGCAAGGCTACACCTTC.